The T cell receptor beta chain described here comes from a study of blood T cell repertoires in COVID-19. Across the whole study: T cells, B-cell-depleted T cells, or PBMCs supplied cDNA or gDNA.

The study recruited people aged about 18 to 89 years across approximately 25 US areas. Measured with immunoSEQ multiplex PCR; TCRdb has only the in-frame clones, and not every one. The sample shows roughly 400,000 clones, approximately 88% of them seen only once. V lost 2 bases, J lost 4 bases, and 8 bases stayed unmatched. The CDR3 sequence is 16 residues long. Per germline, CDR1 SEHNR and CDR2 FQNEAQ (reference sequence). This clone was counted a few times. Sequencing was done on a sample of PBMCs or T cells enriched from blood (not recorded which). This clonotype originated in a woman between 40 and 55 years old with acute COVID-19. V gene TRBV7-9 combines with J gene TRBJ1-3; 7 nucleotides match TRBD1. The CDR3 sequence: CASSLTEGGGGNTIYF. In DNA form, the CDR3 reads TGTGCCAGCAGCTTAACCGAAGGAGGGGGCGGAAACACCATATATTTT.